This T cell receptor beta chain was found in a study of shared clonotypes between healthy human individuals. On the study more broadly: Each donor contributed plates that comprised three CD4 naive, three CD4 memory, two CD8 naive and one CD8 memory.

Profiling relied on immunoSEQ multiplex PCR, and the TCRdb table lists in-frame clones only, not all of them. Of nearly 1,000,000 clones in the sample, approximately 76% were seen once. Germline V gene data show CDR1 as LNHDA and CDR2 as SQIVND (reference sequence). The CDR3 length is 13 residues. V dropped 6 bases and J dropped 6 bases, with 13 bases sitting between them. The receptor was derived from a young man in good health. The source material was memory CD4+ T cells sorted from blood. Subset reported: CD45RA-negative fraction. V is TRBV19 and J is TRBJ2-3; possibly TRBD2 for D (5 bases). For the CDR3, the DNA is TGTGCCAGTAGGACCCCCGGGGAGGATACGCAGTATTTT. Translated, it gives CASRTPGEDTQYF.